The next 19 T cell receptor beta chains were all read from a single sample in a study of cytomegalovirus exposure and HLA in healthy donors. The PCR contained 60 Vbeta and 13 Jbeta primers. Repertoires were generated with immunoSEQ multiplex PCR, while TCRdb's copy carries only in-frame clones and drops some. The sample shows roughly 110,000 clones, around 75% of them seen only once. Sequenced material: PBMCs. The receptors stem from a male donor in good health and CMV-seropositive.

This clone has a handful of counts. The chain carries TRBV7-9 and TRBJ2-3, with 10 bases identical to TRBD2. Germline V gives CDR1 SEHNR, CDR2 FQNEAQ (reference sequence). The V segment lost 3 bases and the J segment 3 bases; nucleotides outside the gene matches: 9. The CDR3 consists of 17 residues. CDR3 nucleotides: TGTGCCAGCAGCTTGGGGGCTAGCGGGAGTAGGACAGATACGCAGTATTTT. Its protein product is CASSLGASGSRTDTQYF.

This clone came up once. The chain links TRBV16 to TRBJ2-1, with 7 nucleotides matching TRBD1. V lost 5 bases and J lost 6; bases outside the gene matches: 10. The CDR3 is 15 amino acids. CDR1 and CDR2 from the germline V gene are KGHSY and FQNENV. This CDR3 reads CASSDTGTDVNEQFF. CDR3 bases: TGTGCCAGCAGCGATACCGGGACAGACGTCAATGAGCAGTTCTTC.

Only one count was recorded for this clone. V usage is TRBV6-5 and J usage is TRBJ2-1; no reliable D call. Trimming took 8 bases from V and 0 from J, leaving 14 bases between them. CDR3 length equals 15 residues. CDR1 MNHEY and CDR2 SVGAGI come from the germline V gene. DNA for the CDR3: TGTGCCAGCCGGTTTGGCAGAGGCTCCTACAATGAGCAGTTCTTC. Protein: CASRFGRGSYNEQFF.

The rearrangement joins TRBV14 to TRBJ2-1, with D perhaps matching TRBD1 (5 bases). Looked up from germline, CDR1 is SGHDN and CDR2 is FVKESK. This CDR3 spans 14 amino acids. Trimming left V 2 bases short and J 6 bases short, with 11 bases between. CDR3 bases: TGTGCCAGCAGCCAAATGGGGCTAACCAATGAGCAGTTCTTC. Translating it yields CASSQMGLTNEQFF.

The genes are TRBV10-3 and TRBJ2-7, with D tentatively TRBD1 (6 bases). The V gene lost 10 bases and the J gene lost 2 bases, with 18 bases spanning the gap. The germline V gene has CDR1 ENHRY and CDR2 SYGVKD. The CDR3 totals 14 residues. CDR3 DNA: TGTGCCAGAGCACATAAGGACAGCCCCTACGAGCAGTACTTC. Protein product: CARAHKDSPYEQYF.

The chain combines TRBV14 with TRBJ1-4, with D uncertain. Trimming removed 3 bases at V and 8 bases at J, with 7 bases between. The CDR3 has 12 residues. In germline, CDR1 is SGHDN, CDR2 FVKESK. Written as DNA, the CDR3 is TGTGCCAGCAGCCACCCCAGAGAAAAACTGTTTTTT. As protein: CASSHPREKLFF.

CDR3 DNA sequence: TGTGCCAGCAGCCAAGTGCTAAATGGGGCTAGCGGGAGAATATACAATGAGCAGTTCTTC. This encodes CASSQVLNGASGRIYNEQFF. The J gene is TRBJ2-1, the V gene TRBV4-2; 10 bases line up with TRBD2. The length of the CDR3 is 20 residues. With V trimmed by 1 base and J by 4 bases, 16 bases remained unmatched. Germline-derived CDR1 and CDR2 are LGHNA and YNFKEQ.

The gene calls are TRBV5-1 and TRBJ1-2, with 7 bases that match TRBD1. Germline V gene lookup returns CDR1 SGHRS and CDR2 YFSETQ. The CDR3 length is 12 residues. The V and J ends lost 3 bases and 8 bases, in that order; junction bases with no gene match: 4. In DNA form, the CDR3 reads TGCGCCAGCAGCTCGACAGGGCACGGCTACACCTTC. It is translated as CASSSTGHGYTF.

This clone was observed a few times. V is TRBV5-4 and J is TRBJ2-1; TRBD2 matches 8 bases. Germline loops: CDR1 SGHNT, CDR2 YYREEE (reference sequence). This CDR3 is built from 13 residues. With 1 base clipped from V and 6 bases from J, the junction kept 0 bases outside the gene matches. CDR3 sequence: CASSLRGGNEQFF. In DNA form, the CDR3 reads TGTGCCAGCAGCTTGCGGGGGGGCAATGAGCAGTTCTTC.

The chain couples TRBV2 to TRBJ2-7, with 7 bases lining up with TRBD1. This CDR3 spans 13 amino acids. Germline values: CDR1 SNHLY, CDR2 FYNNEI. V was pared by 10 bases and J by 0 bases, with 6 bases of the junction left unmatched. CDR3 DNA: TGTGCCACTCGACAGGGTTACTCCTACGAGCAGTACTTC. Its protein product is CATRQGYSYEQYF.

The rearrangement uses TRBV19 and TRBJ2-1, with 11 nucleotides matching TRBD1. Germline V gives CDR1 LNHDA, CDR2 SQIVND (reference sequence). This CDR3 has 13 amino acids. V was clipped by 6 bases and J by 6 bases; unmatched bases: 1. The CDR3 nucleotides are TGTGCCAGTAGGGGACAGGGGGGCAATGAGCAGTTCTTC. This gives the protein CASRGQGGNEQFF.

This clone was detected a few times. CDR3 in amino acids: CASSSGRATEAFF. The CDR3 DNA follows: TGCGCCTCATCCAGCGGGAGAGCCACTGAAGCTTTCTTT. This chain joins TRBV5-1 and TRBJ1-1, with D unclear. The ends were cut back, 10 bases at V and 4 bases at J, with 17 bases in the middle. CDR1 and CDR2 from the germline V gene are SGHRS and YFSETQ. The CDR3 sequence is 13 residues long.

The chain joins TRBV6-5 to TRBJ1-1; 10 bases fit TRBD1. The ends lost 6 bases at V and 4 bases at J; junction bases unmatched: 8. The CDR3 is 15 amino acids. Germline lookup yields CDR1 MNHEY and CDR2 SVGAGI. The CDR3 here is CASRRDRGGGTEAFF. The CDR3 region has the DNA TGTGCCAGCAGACGGGACAGGGGAGGAGGCACTGAAGCTTTCTTT.

The genes are TRBV28 and TRBJ1-1; TRBD1 is a possible D gene (6 bases). Germline-derived CDR1 and CDR2 are MDHEN and SYDVKM. The CDR3 length is 16 residues. The germline V and J ends were trimmed by 9 bases and 3 bases, with 23 bases remaining between them. CDR3 in amino acids: CASLTGLTMWDTEAFF. The CDR3 nucleotides are TGTGCCAGTCTAACAGGGTTAACTATGTGGGACACTGAAGCTTTCTTT. The full variable domain, completed using reference TRBV28 and TRBJ1-1, is DVKVTQSSRYLVKRTGEKVFLECVQDMDHENMFWYRQDPGLGLRLIYFSYDVKMKEKGDIPEGYSVSREKKERFSLILESASTNQTSMYLCASLTGLTMWDTEAFFGQGTRLTVV.

The chain employs TRBV7-9 and TRBJ2-6; TRBD1 aligns across 7 bases. The CDR3 loop spans 16 amino acids. CDR1 and CDR2 (germline): SEHNR, FQNEAQ (reference sequence). V lost 5 bases to trimming and J lost 2 bases; unmatched junction nucleotides: 6. The CDR3 bases are TGTGCCAGCAGCCCAAGAGACAGGGCTGGGGCCAACGTCCTGACTTTC. Its translation: CASSPRDRAGANVLTF.

The chain couples TRBV15 to TRBJ2-7; D perhaps matches TRBD1 (5 bases). The germline V gene encodes CDR1 LNHNV and CDR2 YYDKDF (reference sequence). Trimming took off 0 bases at V and 7 bases at J, with 16 bases between the two ends. The CDR3 has 15 amino acids. CDR3 bases: TGTGCCACCAGCAGAGATCTCTCCCTGACAGCAGAGCAGTACTTC. It is translated as CATSRDLSLTAEQYF.

This rearrangement joins TRBV7-6 to TRBJ2-1; 11 bases are shared with TRBD2. The CDR3 runs to 21 residues. Germline CDR1 SGHVS, CDR2 FNYEAQ. Trimming removed 1 base from V and 5 bases from J; junction bases left unmatched: 19. The CDR3 loop is CASSLVTEASGRRGKDNEQFF. CDR3 coding DNA: TGTGCCAGCAGCTTAGTTACGGAGGCTAGCGGGAGGCGAGGGAAAGACAATGAGCAGTTCTTC.

The chain employs TRBV30 and TRBJ2-1; the match to TRBD2 covers 8 bases. The CDR3 runs to 13 residues. Germline V gives CDR1 GTSNPN, CDR2 SVGIG (reference sequence). V gave up 2 bases and J gave up 6 bases; unmatched junction bases: 3. The DNA for the CDR3 is TGTGCCTGGAGTCCCGGGAGGGCCAATGAGCAGTTCTTC. It yields the protein CAWSPGRANEQFF.

The chain carries TRBV5-1 and TRBJ2-3, with 9 bases identical to TRBD2. V trimming: 0 bases; J trimming: 6 bases; junction bases outside the gene matches: 5. This CDR3 contains 15 residues. Germline loops: CDR1 SGHRS, CDR2 YFSETQ. This CDR3 is CASSLAPSGVDTQYF. The DNA of the CDR3 is TGCGCCAGCAGCTTGGCTCCTAGCGGGGTGGATACGCAGTATTTT.